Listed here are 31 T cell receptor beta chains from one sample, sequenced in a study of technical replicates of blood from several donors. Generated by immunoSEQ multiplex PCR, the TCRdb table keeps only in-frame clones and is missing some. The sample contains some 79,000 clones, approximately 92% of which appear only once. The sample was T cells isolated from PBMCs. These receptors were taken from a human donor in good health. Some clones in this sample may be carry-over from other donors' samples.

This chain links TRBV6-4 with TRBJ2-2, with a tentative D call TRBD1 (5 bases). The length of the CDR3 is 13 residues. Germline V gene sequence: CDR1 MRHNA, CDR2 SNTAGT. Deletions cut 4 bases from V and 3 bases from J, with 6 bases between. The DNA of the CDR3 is TGTGCCAGCAGTGGACAGTACACCGGGGAGCTGTTTTTT. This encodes CASSGQYTGELFF.

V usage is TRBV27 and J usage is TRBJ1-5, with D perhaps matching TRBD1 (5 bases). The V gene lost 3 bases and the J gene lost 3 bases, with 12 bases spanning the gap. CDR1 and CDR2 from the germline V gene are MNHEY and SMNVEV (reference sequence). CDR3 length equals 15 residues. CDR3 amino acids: CASSFGSDTNQPQHF. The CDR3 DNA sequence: TGTGCCAGCAGTTTCGGGTCGGACACCAATCAGCCCCAGCATTTT.

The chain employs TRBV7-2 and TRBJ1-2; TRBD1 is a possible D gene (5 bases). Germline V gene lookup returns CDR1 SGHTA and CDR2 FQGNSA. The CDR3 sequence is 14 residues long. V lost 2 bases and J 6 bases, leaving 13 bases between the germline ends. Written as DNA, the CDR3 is TGTGCCAGCAGCTTAAAGGGGTCGTCAGATGGCTACACCTTC. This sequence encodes CASSLKGSSDGYTF.

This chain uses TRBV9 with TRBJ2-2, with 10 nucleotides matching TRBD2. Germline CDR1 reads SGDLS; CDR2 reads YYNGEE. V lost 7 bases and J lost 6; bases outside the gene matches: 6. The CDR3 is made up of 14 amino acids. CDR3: CASSLAGDPGELFF. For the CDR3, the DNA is TGTGCCAGCTCGCTAGCGGGAGACCCCGGGGAGCTGTTTTTT.

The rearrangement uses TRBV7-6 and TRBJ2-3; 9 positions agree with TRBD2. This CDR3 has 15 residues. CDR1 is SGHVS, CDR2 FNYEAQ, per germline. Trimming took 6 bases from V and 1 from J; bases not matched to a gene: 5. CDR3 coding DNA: TGTGCCAGCAGTTTGAGGACTAGCGGCACAGATACGCAGTATTTT. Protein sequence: CASSLRTSGTDTQYF.

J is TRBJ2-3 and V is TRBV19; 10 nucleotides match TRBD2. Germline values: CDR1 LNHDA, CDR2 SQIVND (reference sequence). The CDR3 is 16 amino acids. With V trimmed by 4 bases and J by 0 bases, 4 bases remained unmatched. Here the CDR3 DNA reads TGTGCCAGTAGTAGAGCGACTAGCGGGAGCACAGATACGCAGTATTTT. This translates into CASSRATSGSTDTQYF.

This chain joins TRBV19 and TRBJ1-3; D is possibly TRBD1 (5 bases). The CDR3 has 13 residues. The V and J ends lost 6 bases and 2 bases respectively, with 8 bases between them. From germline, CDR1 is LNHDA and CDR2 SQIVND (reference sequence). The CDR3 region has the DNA TGTGCCAGTAGCGCGGGACCTGGAAACACCATATATTTT. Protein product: CASSAGPGNTIYF.

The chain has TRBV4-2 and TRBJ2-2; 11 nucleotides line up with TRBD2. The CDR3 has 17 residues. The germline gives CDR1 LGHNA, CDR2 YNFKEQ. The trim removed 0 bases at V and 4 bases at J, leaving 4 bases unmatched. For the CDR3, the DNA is TGTGCCAGCAGCCAAGACAGGCTAGCGGGAGGCACCGGGGAGCTGTTTTTT. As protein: CASSQDRLAGGTGELFF.

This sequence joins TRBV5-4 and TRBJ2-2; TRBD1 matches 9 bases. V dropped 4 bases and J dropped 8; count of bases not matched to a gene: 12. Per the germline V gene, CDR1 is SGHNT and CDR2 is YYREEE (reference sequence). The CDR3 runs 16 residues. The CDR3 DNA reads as TGTGCCAGCAGCGCCCTAGAACAGGGGGCCCGAGGGGAGCTGTTTTTT. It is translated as CASSALEQGARGELFF.

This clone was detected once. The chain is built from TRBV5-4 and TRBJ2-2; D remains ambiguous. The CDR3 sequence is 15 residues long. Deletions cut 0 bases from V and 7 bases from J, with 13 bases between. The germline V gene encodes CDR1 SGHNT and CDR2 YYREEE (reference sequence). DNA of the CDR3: TGTGCCAGCAGCTTGGGAAGGAGTATGGGCGGGGAGCTGTTTTTT. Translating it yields CASSLGRSMGGELFF.

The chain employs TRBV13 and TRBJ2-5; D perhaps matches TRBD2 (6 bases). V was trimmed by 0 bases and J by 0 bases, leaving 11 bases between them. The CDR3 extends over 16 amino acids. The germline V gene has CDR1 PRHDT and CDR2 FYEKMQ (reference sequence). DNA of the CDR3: TGTGCCAGCAGCTTAGGGGCCGTAGCGGACCAAGAGACCCAGTACTTC. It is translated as CASSLGAVADQETQYF.

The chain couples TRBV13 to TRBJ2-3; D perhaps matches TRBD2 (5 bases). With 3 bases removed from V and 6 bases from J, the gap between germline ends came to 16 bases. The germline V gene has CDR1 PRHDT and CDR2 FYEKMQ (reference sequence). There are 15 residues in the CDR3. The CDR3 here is CASSFLREMSDTQYF. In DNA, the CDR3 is TGTGCCAGCAGCTTTTTAAGGGAGATGAGCGATACGCAGTATTTT. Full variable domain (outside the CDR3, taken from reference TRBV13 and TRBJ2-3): AAGVIQSPRHLIKEKRETATLKCYPIPRHDTVYWYQQGPGQDPQFLISFYEKMQSDKGSIPDRFSAQQFSDYHSELNMSSLELGDSALYFCASSFLREMSDTQYFGPGTRLTVL.

The DNA for the CDR3 is TGTGCCAGTAGTCCTCGGGGGTACAATCAGCCCCAGCATTTT. Protein: CASSPRGYNQPQHF. The rearrangement joins TRBV19 to TRBJ1-5, with D perhaps TRBD1 (5 bases). The CDR3 contains 14 residues. Trimming removed 5 bases from V and 3 bases from J, with 11 bases in between. Germline V gene sequence: CDR1 LNHDA, CDR2 SQIVND (reference sequence).

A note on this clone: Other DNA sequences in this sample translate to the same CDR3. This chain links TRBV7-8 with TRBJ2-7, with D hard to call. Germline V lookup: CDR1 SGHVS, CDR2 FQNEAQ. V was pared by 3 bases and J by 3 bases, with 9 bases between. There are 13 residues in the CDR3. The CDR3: CASSFGDFYEQYF. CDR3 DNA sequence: TGTGCCAGCAGCTTTGGAGACTTCTACGAGCAGTACTTC.

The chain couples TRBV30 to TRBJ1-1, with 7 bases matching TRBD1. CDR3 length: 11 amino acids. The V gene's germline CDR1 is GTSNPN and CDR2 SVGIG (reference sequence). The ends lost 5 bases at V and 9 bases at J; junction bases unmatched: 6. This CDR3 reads CAWVTTGQAFF. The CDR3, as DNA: TGTGCCTGGGTGACGACAGGGCAAGCTTTCTTT.

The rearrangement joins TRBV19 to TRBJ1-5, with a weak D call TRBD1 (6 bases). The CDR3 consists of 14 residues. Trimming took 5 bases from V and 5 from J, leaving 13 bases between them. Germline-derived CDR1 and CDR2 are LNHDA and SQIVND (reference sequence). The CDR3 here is CASSVQGGDQPQHF. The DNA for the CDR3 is TGTGCCAGTAGTGTACAGGGAGGGGATCAGCCCCAGCATTTT.

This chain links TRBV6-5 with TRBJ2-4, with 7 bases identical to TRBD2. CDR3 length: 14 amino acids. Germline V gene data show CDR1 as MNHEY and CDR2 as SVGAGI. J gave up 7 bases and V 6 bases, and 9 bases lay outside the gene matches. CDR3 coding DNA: TGTGCCAGCAGCCCTGTTGGGGGAGGGAACATTCAGTACTTC. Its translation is CASSPVGGGNIQYF.

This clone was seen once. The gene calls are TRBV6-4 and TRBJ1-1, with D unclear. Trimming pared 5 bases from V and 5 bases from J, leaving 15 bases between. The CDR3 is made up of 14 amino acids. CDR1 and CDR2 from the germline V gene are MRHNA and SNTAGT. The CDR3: CASSKERAATEAFF. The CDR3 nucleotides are TGTGCCAGCAGTAAGGAGCGGGCGGCTACTGAAGCTTTCTTT.

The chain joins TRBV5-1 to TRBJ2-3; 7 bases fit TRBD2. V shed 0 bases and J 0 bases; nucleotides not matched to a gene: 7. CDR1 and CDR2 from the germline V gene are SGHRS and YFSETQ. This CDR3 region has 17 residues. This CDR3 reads CASSLGLADTSTDTQYF. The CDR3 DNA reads TGCGCCAGCAGCTTGGGGCTAGCGGACACCAGCACAGATACGCAGTATTTT.

As DNA, the CDR3 is TGTGCCACCTCGCGACCGGGACAGTTCTACGAGCAGTACTTC. Protein: CATSRPGQFYEQYF. The chain joins TRBV19 to TRBJ2-7, with 7 bases identical to TRBD1. Trimming at V came to 10 bases and at J to 3 bases, leaving 12 bases not matched to a gene. The germline V gene has CDR1 LNHDA and CDR2 SQIVND (reference sequence). The CDR3 has 14 amino acids.

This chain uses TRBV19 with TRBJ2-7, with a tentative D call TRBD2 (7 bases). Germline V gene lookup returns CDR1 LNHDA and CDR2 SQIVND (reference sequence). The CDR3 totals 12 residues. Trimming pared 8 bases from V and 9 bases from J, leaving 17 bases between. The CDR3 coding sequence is TGTGCCAGTGGAAACGGCGGGGGCCGGCAGTACTTC. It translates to CASGNGGGRQYF.

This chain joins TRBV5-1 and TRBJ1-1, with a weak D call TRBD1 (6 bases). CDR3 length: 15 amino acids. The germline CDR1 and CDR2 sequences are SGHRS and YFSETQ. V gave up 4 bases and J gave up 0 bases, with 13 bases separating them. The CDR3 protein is CASSTPTGVNTEAFF. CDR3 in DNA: TGCGCCAGCAGCACTCCGACAGGCGTGAACACTGAAGCTTTCTTT.

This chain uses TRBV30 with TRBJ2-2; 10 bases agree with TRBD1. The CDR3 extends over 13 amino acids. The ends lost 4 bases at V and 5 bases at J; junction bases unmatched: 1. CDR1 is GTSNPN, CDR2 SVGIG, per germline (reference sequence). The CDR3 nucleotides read TGTGCCTGGATGGGACAGGGGACCGGGGAGCTGTTTTTT. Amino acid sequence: CAWMGQGTGELFF. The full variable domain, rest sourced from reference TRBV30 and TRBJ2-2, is SQTIHQWPATLVQPVGSPLSLECTVEGTSNPNLYWYRQAAGRGLQLLFYSVGIGQISSEVPQNLSASRPQDRQFILSSKKLLLSDSGFYLCAWMGQGTGELFFGEGSRLTVL.

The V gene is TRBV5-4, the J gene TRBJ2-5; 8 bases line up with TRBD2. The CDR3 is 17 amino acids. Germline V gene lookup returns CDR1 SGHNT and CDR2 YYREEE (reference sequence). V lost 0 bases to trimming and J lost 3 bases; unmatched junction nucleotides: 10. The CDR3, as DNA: TGTGCCAGCAGCTTGGACGGGAGGGGGGGTCCTAAAGAGACCCAGTACTTC. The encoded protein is CASSLDGRGGPKETQYF.

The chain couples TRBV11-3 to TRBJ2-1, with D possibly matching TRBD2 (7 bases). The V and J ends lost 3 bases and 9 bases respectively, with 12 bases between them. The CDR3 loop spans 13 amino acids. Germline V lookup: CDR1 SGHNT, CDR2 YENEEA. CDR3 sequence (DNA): TGTGCCAGCAGCTTGGGGGGGCGAGGTGAGCAGTTCTTC. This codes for CASSLGGRGEQFF.

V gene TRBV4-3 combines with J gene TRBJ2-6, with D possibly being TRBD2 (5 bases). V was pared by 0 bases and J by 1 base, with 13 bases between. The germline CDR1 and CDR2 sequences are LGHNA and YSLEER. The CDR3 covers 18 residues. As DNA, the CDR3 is TGCGCCAGCAGCCAAGATGGGCGCGGGTTTTCTGGGGCCAACGTCCTGACTTTC. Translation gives CASSQDGRGFSGANVLTF.

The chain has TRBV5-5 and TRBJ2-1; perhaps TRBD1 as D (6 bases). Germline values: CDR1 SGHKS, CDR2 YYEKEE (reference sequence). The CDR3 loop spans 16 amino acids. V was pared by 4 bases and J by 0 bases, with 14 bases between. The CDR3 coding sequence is TGTGCCAGCAGCATCAGGGGCCGGAGCTCCTACAATGAGCAGTTCTTC. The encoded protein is CASSIRGRSSYNEQFF.

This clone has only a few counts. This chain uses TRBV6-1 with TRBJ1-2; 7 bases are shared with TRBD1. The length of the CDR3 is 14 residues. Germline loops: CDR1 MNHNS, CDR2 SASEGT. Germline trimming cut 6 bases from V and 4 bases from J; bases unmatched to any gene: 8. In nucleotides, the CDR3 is TGTGCCAGCAGATCCGGGACAGAAATCTATGGCTACACCTTC. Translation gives CASRSGTEIYGYTF.

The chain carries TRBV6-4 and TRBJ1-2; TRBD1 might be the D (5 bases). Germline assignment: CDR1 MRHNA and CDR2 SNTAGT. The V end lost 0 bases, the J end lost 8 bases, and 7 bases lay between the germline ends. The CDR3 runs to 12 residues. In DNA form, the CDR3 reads TGTGCCAGCAGTGACTCCAGGGTCGGCTACACCTTC. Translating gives CASSDSRVGYTF.

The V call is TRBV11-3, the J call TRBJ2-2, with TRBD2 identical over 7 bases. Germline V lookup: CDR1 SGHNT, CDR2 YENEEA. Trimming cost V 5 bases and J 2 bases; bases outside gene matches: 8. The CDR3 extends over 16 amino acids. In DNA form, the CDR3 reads TGTGCCAGCAGCGGATGGGCGGGAGTAAACACCGGGGAGCTGTTTTTT. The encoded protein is CASSGWAGVNTGELFF.

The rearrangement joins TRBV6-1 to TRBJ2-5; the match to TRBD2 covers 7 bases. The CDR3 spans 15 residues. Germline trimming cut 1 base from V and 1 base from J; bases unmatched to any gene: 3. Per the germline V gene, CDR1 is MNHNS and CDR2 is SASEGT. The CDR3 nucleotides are TGTGCCAGCAGTGAAGGACTAGCCCTCCAAGAGACCCAGTACTTC. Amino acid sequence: CASSEGLALQETQYF.